This T cell receptor beta chain was recovered during a study of graft-versus-host responses after intestinal transplantation. Study-wide context: The transplants performed in recipients were multivisceral, liver-intestinal, or isolated intestinal. The study gave all recipients anti-thymocyte globulin induction, then tacrolimus and steroids for 2 to 3 years.

Assay used: immunoSEQ multiplex PCR; TCRdb lists only in-frame clones, some missing. The table includes about 97,000 clones, approximately 90% detected once. Study-level results: GvH clones turned up in recipient marrow; some had shown up first in ileum or blood. Allografts carried high graft-versus-host to host-versus-graft clonal ratios in patients having graft-donor T cell macrochimerism.

In regard to this clone: The antigen is undetermined.

The sample in question was PBMCs, obtained 450 to 460 days after intestinal transplant. This TCR came from a human patient who received an intestinal transplant, so some T cells may come from the graft donor.

The CDR3 DNA follows: TGTGCCAGCAAACGGTCCACCTACGAGCAGTACTTC. This translates into CASKRSTYEQYF. J is TRBJ2-7 and V is TRBV28, with no clear D. Looked up from germline, CDR1 is MDHEN and CDR2 is SYDVKM. The V end lost 7 bases, the J end lost 2 bases, and 9 bases lay between the germline ends. The CDR3 is 12 residues long.